The rows below give T cell receptor beta chains drawn from one sample of a study of PD-1 blockade in classical Hodgkin lymphoma. Generated by immunoSEQ multiplex PCR, the TCRdb table keeps only in-frame clones and is missing some. The sample lists roughly 70,000 clones, around 75% occurring once. This specimen was peripheral blood mononuclear cells (PBMCs), taken before the second cycle of nivolumab. Receptor source: a human donor with classical Hodgkin lymphoma. CDR3s include the opening cysteine and the closing phenylalanine or tryptophan. A D gene is named only where the DNA matches it firmly. A row's size may be missing; if present it is once, few, many or a size class.

13,TRBJ2-7,NA,NA,TRBV5-1,TGCGCCAGCAGCCCTGACAAACCCTACGAGCAGTACTTC,CASSPDKPYEQYF
14,TRBJ2-3,NA,NA,TRBV2,TGTGCCAGCAGGCAAAACGTCCGCACAGATACGCAGTATTTT,CASRQNVRTDTQYF
17,TRBJ1-5,NA,TRBD1,TRBV27,TGTGCCAGCAGTTTATCCGCCCCCTACAGGGGGCATCAGCCCCAGCATTTT,CASSLSAPYRGHQPQHF
9,TRBJ1-1,medium-sized,NA,TRBV7-2,TGTGCCAGCCCGAGGGGGGCTTTCTTT,CASPRGAFF
13,TRBJ2-5,NA,NA,TRBV29-1,TGCAGCGTCCCCCCGGCAGGGCAAGAGACCCAGTACTTC,CSVPPAGQETQYF
14,TRBJ2-7,NA,TRBD2,TRBV28,TGTGCCAGCAGTCCTTCGGGAAGCGGGGCCGAGCAGTACTTC,CASSPSGSGAEQYF
15,TRBJ1-6,NA,NA,TRBV6-6,TGTGCCAGCAGTTATGGTGACAGAGGGGCTTCACCCCTCCACTTT,CASSYGDRGASPLHF
13,TRBJ1-1,NA,NA,TRBV2,TGTGCCAGCAGCCCCAGCAGAGGGCTTGAAGCTTTCTTT,CASSPSRGLEAFF
14,TRBJ1-1,NA,NA,TRBV4-1,TGCGCCAGCAGCCGCTCGAAAGGAAACACTGAAGCTTTCTTT,CASSRSKGNTEAFF
19,TRBJ2-6,NA,NA,TRBV27,TGTGCCAGCAGTGCGGGGTTAGAGAGACGGGGCTCTGGGGCCAACGTCCTGACTTTC,CASSAGLERRGSGANVLTF
13,TRBJ2-3,NA,TRBD1,TRBV5-1,TGCGCCAGCAGCCAACAGGGGATAGATACGCAGTATTTT,CASSQQGIDTQYF
15,TRBJ2-5,NA,NA,TRBV19,TGTGCCAGTAGTATGGGGGGGCAGTACCAAGAGACCCAGTACTTC,CASSMGGQYQETQYF
14,TRBJ2-2,NA,NA,TRBV6-5,TGTGCCAGCAGTTACTCGAGGGGGGGCGGGGAGCTGTTTTTT,CASSYSRGGGELFF
15,TRBJ2-5,NA,TRBD1,TRBV9,TGTGCCAGCAGCGTACAGGGGGCCCCACAAGAGACCCAGTACTTC,CASSVQGAPQETQYF
12,TRBJ1-2,NA,NA,TRBV2,TGTGCCAGCAGTGAACGGAACTATGGCTACACCTTC,CASSERNYGYTF
14,TRBJ1-2,few,TRBD1,TRBV4-1,TGCGCCAGCAGCCAAGGGGACAGAAATAATGGCTACACCTTC,CASSQGDRNNGYTF
18,TRBJ2-2,once,NA,TRBV5-4,TGTGTTACCAGCAGGGTAGGGGGTATCTTAGCGAACACCGGGGAGCTGTTTTTT,CVTSRVGGILANTGELFF
16,TRBJ2-7,NA,TRBD2,TRBV5-4,TGTGCCAGCAGCTTCCCGACTAGCGCAAGCTCCTACGAGCAGTACTTC,CASSFPTSASSYEQYF
14,TRBJ1-2,NA,NA,TRBV28,TGTGCCAGCAGTCGACAGCCGACTAACTATGGCTACACCTTC,CASSRQPTNYGYTF
12,TRBJ2-4,NA,TRBD1,TRBV5-1,TGTGCCAGCAGCTCCAACGACAGGGGCCTCTACTTC,CASSSNDRGLYF
14,TRBJ1-1,NA,NA,TRBV2,TGTGCCAGCAGTGGGGGGGTGGTATTCACTGAAGCTTTCTTT,CASSGGVVFTEAFF
15,TRBJ2-7,NA,NA,TRBV27,TGTGCCAGCAGTTTTAGTAGTGACAGCACCTACGAGCAGTACTTC,CASSFSSDSTYEQYF
14,TRBJ1-2,NA,TRBD1,TRBV27,TGTGCCAGCAGTCCAAACACAGGGGCTAGTGGCTACACCTTC,CASSPNTGASGYTF
13,TRBJ1-1,NA,NA,TRBV7-3,TGTGCCAGCAGCCTCGCACGAAACACTGAAGCTTTCTTT,CASSLARNTEAFF
13,TRBJ2-1,medium-sized,TRBD1,TRBV27,TGTGCCAGCAGGGGGGACAGTTACAATGAGCAGTTCTTC,CASRGDSYNEQFF
13,TRBJ1-2,many,NA,TRBV19,TGTGCCAGTAGTATGTGGGGTAACTATGGCTACACCTTC,CASSMWGNYGYTF
16,TRBJ1-5,NA,NA,TRBV19,TGTGCCAGTAGTATTACGGGGGCTTGGGGCAATCAGCCCCAGCATTTT,CASSITGAWGNQPQHF
16,TRBJ2-7,few,TRBD1,TRBV10-3,TGTGCCATCAGTGTCGACAGGGGGTCGACCCTCGAGGAGCAGTACTTC,CAISVDRGSTLEEQYF
16,TRBJ1-3,few,TRBD1,TRBV9,TGTGCCAGCAGCGACCGACAGGGTGCGTCTGGAAACACCATATATTTT,CASSDRQGASGNTIYF
14,TRBJ1-2,NA,TRBD1,TRBV5-1,TGCGCCAGCAGTAAGCAGGGGGCTGGGGAAGGCTACACCTTC,CASSKQGAGEGYTF
13,TRBJ1-1,once,NA,TRBV4-2,TGTGCCAGCAGCTTGGCCCTGGCGCTTGAAGCTTTCTTT,CASSLALALEAFF
13,TRBJ2-3,NA,TRBD1,TRBV25-1,TGTGCCAGCAGTTCACAGGGGTCAGATACGCAGTATTTT,CASSSQGSDTQYF
14,TRBJ2-7,NA,NA,TRBV9,TGTGCCAGCAGCCCGAGGTGGGCCGCCTACGAGCAGTACTTC,CASSPRWAAYEQYF
16,TRBJ1-1,NA,NA,TRBV6-1,TGTGCCAGCAGTGAAGCGGTAGGGATCTTGTCCACTGAAGCTTTCTTT,CASSEAVGILSTEAFF
15,TRBJ1-4,NA,NA,TRBV27,TGTGCCAGCAGTTTATCAGGGTCCTGGCATGAAAAACTGTTTTTT,CASSLSGSWHEKLFF
14,TRBJ2-7,NA,TRBD2,TRBV19,TGTGCCAGTAGTTCCTGGGGACTAGGGGCTGAGCAGTACTTC,CASSSWGLGAEQYF